The TCR beta chain under discussion was sequenced for a study of identical twins. General observations from the study: Not following the same donors, the study drew its conclusions from cross-sectional statistical analysis. Whereas memory repertoires showed no such difference, abundant cord blood beta clonotypes carried fewer insertions.

CDR1 is SGHRS and CDR2 is YFSETQ in the germline V gene. The CDR3 sequence is 14 residues long. Trimming shortened V by 1 base and J by 6 bases, and 11 bases separated the two germline ends. This clonotype has ten or more counts. Its antigen is not identified. TCRdb reanalysed the 5' RACE reads using MiXCR and keeps one entry per CDR3 protein. Among 240,000 or so distinct CDR3 sequences listed, roughly a tenth were seen once. The specimen sequenced was memory T cells sorted from blood. The clonotype comes from a man aged 45-65 years in good health. The chain joins TRBV5-1 to TRBJ2-1; TRBD1 or TRBD2 may be the D gene (5 bases each). CDR3 bases: TGCGCCAGCAGCTTGACGGGGACGGCCAATGAGCAGTTCTTC. As protein: CASSLTGTANEQFF.